This T cell receptor beta chain was sequenced during a study of blood T cell repertoires in COVID-19. Whole-study context: The origin of the acute and convalescent COVID-19 samples was the United States, Italy and Spain. The cDNA or gDNA used as material had been derived from T cells, B-cell-depleted T cells, or PBMCs.

In the authors' workflow: How many nucleated cells were present was estimated from reference gene primer amplification. Assay used: immunoSEQ multiplex PCR; TCRdb lists only in-frame clones, some missing. The V and J calls and clone size were taken over from that table, and D and trimming were inferred from the DNA. The sample lists under 250,000 clones, roughly 83% occurring once. This CDR3 has 14 amino acids. Trimming at V came to 3 bases and at J to 2 bases, leaving 4 bases not matched to a gene. Germline CDR1 MDHEN, CDR2 SYDVKM. Seattle patient enrollment occurred during active infection, with longitudinal follow-up thereafter.

The sequence came from a woman older than 75 with COVID-19, enrolled during active disease. The source material was peripheral blood. V gene TRBV28 combines with J gene TRBJ2-7; 7 bases map to TRBD1. This chain's CDR3 is CASSLQTGPYEQYF. The CDR3 DNA is TGTGCCAGCAGTTTGCAGACAGGGCCCTACGAGCAGTACTTC.